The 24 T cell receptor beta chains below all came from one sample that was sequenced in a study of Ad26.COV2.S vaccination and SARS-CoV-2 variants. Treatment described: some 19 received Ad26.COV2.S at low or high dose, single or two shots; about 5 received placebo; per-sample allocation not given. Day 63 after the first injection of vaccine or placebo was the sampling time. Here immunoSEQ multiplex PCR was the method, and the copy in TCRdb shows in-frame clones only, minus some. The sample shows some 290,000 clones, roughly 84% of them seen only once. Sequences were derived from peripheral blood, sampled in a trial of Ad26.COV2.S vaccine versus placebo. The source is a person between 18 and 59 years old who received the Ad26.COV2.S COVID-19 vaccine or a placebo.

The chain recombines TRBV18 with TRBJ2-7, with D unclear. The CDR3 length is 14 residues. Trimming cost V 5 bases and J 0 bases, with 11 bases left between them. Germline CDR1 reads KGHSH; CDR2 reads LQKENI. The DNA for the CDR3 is TGTGCCAGCTCATCCGGACGGAACTCCTACGAGCAGTACTTC. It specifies CASSSGRNSYEQYF.

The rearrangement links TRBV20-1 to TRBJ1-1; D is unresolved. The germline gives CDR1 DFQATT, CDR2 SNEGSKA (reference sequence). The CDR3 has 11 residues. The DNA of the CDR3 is TGCACCTGGAGGGCTAACACTGAAGCTTTCTTT. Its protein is CTWRANTEAFF.

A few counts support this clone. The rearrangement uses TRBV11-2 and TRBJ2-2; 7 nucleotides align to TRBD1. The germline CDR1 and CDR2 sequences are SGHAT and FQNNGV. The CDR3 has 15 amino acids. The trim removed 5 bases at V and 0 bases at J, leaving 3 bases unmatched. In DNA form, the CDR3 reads TGTGCCAGCAGCCGTCAGGGGGCGAACACCGGGGAGCTGTTTTTT. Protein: CASSRQGANTGELFF. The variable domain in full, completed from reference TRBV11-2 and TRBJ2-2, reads EAGVAQSPRYKIIEKRQSVAFWCNPISGHATLYWYQQILGQGPKLLIQFQNNGVVDDSQLPKDRFSAERLKGVDSTLKIQPAKLEDSAVYLCASSRQGANTGELFFGEGSRLTVL.

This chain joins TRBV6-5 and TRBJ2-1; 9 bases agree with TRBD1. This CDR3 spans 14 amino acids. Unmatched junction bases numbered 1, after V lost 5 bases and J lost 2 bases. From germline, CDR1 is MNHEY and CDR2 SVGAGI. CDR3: CASSRQGAYNEQFF. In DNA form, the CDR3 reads TGTGCCAGCAGTCGACAGGGGGCCTACAATGAGCAGTTCTTC.

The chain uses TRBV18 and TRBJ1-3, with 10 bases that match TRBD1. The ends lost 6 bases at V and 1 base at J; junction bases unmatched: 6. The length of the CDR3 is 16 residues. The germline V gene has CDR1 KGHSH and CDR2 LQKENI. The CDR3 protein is CASSQTGGESGNTIYF. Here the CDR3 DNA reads TGTGCCAGCTCGCAGACAGGGGGCGAATCTGGAAACACCATATATTTT.

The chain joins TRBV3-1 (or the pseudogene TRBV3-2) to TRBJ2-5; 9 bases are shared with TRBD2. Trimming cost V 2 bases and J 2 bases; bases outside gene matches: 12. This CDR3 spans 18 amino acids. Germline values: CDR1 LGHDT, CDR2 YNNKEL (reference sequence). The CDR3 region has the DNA TGTGCCAGCAGCCAAATGGTTTTCAGCGGGGGGCCTCAAGAGACCCAGTACTTC. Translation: CASSQMVFSGGPQETQYF.

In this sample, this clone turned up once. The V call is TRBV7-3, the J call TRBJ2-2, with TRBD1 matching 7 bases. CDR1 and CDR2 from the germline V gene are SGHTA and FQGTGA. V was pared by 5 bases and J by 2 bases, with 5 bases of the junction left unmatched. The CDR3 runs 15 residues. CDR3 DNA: TGTGCCAGCAGCCAAGGGACAGTTAACACCGGGGAGCTGTTTTTT. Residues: CASSQGTVNTGELFF.

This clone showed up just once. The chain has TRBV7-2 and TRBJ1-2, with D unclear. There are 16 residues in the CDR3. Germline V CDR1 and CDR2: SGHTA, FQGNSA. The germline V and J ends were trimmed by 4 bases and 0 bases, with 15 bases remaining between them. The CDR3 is CASSSVLRVANYGYTF. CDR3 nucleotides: TGTGCCAGCAGCTCCGTCCTAAGGGTAGCTAACTATGGCTACACCTTC.

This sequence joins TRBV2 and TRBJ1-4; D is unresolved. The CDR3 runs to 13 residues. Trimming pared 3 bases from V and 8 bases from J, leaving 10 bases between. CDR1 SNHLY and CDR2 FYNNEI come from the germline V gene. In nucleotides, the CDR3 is TGTGCCAGCAGTGATGGAAGAGGGGAAAAACTGTTTTTT. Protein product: CASSDGRGEKLFF.

This CDR3 is CASSATGGLYGYTF. DNA for the CDR3: TGTGCCAGCAGCGCAACAGGGGGTCTCTATGGCTACACCTTC. The V gene is TRBV9, the J gene TRBJ1-2; 8 nucleotides align to TRBD1. Looked up from germline, CDR1 is SGDLS and CDR2 is YYNGEE. V lost 3 bases and J lost 4; bases outside the gene matches: 5. The CDR3 covers 14 residues.

CDR3 sequence: CASSATRVGYEQYF. The CDR3 region has the DNA TGTGCCAGCAGCGCGACGAGGGTTGGCTACGAGCAGTACTTC. This chain links TRBV9 with TRBJ2-7; D might be TRBD2 (5 bases). V lost 3 bases and J lost 3, with 13 bases in between. The CDR3 contains 14 residues. Germline V CDR1 and CDR2: SGDLS, YYNGEE.

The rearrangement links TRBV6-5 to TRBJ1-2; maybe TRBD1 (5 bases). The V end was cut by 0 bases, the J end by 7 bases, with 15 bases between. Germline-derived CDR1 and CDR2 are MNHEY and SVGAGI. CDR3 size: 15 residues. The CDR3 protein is CASSYSSQGLSGYTF. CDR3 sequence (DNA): TGTGCCAGCAGTTACTCGTCGCAGGGTCTTAGTGGCTACACCTTC.

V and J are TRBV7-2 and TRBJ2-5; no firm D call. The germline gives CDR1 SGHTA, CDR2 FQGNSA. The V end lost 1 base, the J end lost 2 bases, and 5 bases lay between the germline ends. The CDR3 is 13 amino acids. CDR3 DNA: TGTGCCAGCAGCTTAGGCAGACAAGAGACCCAGTACTTC. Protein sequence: CASSLGRQETQYF.

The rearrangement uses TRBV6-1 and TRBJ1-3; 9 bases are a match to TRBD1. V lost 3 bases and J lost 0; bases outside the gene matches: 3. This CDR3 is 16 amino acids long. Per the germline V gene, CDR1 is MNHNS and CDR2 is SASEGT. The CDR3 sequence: CASSETGGNSGNTIYF. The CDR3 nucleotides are TGTGCCAGCAGTGAGACAGGGGGAAACTCTGGAAACACCATATATTTT.

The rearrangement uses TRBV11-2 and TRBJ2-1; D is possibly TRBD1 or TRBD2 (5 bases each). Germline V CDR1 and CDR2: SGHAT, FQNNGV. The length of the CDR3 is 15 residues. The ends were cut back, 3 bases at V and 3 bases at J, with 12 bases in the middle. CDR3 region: CASSLSQGRYNEQFF. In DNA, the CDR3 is TGTGCCAGCAGCTTGTCTCAGGGACGCTACAATGAGCAGTTCTTC.

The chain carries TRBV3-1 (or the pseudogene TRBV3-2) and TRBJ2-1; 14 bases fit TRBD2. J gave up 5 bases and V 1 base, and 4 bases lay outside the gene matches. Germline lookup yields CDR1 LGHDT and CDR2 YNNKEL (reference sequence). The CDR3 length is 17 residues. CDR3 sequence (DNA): TGTGCCAGCAGCCAAGGCGGACTAGCGGGGGGCCACAATGAGCAGTTCTTC. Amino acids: CASSQGGLAGGHNEQFF.

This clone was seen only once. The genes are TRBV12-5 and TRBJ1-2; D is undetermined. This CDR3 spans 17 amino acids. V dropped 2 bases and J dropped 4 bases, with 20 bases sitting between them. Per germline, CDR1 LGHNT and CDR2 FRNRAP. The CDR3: CASGLSPSPPWFYGYTF. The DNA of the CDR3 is TGTGCTAGTGGTTTGAGCCCCTCCCCCCCTTGGTTCTATGGCTACACCTTC.

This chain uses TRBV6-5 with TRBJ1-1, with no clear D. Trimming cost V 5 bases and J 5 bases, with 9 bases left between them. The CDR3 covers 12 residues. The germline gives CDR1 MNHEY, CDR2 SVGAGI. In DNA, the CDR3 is TGTGCCAGCAGTCCCGTGAGGACTGAAGCTTTCTTT. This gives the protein CASSPVRTEAFF.

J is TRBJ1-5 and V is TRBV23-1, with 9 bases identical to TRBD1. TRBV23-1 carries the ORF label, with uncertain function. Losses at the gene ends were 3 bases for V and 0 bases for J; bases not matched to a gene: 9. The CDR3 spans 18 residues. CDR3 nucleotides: TGCGCCAGCAGTCAGAAAAACAGGGGGCGGAATAGCAATCAGCCCCAGCATTTT. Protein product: CASSQKNRGRNSNQPQHF.

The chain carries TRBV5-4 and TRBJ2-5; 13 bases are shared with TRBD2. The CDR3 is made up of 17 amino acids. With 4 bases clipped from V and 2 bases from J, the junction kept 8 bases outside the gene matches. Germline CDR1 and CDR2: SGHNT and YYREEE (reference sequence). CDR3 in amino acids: CASSPGLAGVLQETQYF. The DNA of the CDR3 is TGTGCCAGCAGCCCCGGACTAGCGGGGGTCCTTCAAGAGACCCAGTACTTC.

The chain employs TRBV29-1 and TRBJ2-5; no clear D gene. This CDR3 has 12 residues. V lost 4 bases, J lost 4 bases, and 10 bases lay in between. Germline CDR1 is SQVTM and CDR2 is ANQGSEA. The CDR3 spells CSVVGGSETQYF. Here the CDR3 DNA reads TGCAGCGTTGTAGGTGGGTCAGAGACCCAGTACTTC. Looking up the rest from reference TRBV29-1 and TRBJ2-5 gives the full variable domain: SAVISQKPSRDICQRGTSLTIQCQVDSQVTMMFWYRQQPGQSLTLIATANQGSEATYESGFVIDKFPISRPNLTFSTLTVSNMSPEDSSIYLCSVVGGSETQYFGPGTRLLVL.

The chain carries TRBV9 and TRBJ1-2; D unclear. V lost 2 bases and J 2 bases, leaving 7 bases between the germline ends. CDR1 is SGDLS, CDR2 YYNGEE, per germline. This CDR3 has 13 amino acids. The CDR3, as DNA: TGTGCCAGCAGCGTCGACGGAAACTATGGCTACACCTTC. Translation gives CASSVDGNYGYTF.

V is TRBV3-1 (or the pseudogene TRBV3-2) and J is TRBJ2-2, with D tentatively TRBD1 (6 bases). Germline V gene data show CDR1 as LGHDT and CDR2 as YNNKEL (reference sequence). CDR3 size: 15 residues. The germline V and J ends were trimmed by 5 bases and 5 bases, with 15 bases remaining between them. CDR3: CASSDLGRGTGELFF. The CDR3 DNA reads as TGTGCCAGCAGCGACTTGGGCAGGGGTACCGGGGAGCTGTTTTTT.

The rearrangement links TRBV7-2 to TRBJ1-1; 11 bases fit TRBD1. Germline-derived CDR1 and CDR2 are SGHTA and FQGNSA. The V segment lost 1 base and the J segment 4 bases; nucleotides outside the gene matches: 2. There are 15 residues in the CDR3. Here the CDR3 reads CASSLEGTGGTEAFF. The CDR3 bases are TGTGCCAGCAGCTTAGAAGGGACAGGGGGCACTGAAGCTTTCTTT.